This TCR beta chain comes out of a study of human T cells and chemical hapten exposure. Across the study: Largely, small differences in pooled library volume made per-sample TCR yields vary.

With regard to this clonotype: Its antigen remains unknown.

General observations from the study: Because all patients had alopecia, their immune responses might differ from healthy ones.

The V segment lost 2 bases and the J segment 2 bases; nucleotides outside the gene matches: 6. The CDR3 runs 16 residues. The germline V gene encodes CDR1 LNHNV and CDR2 YYDKDF (reference sequence). Time point here: pre-sensitization, week 0. Treatment in this sample: therapeutic diphenylcyclopropenone sensitization with weekly scalp DPC. Unfractionated whole blood yielded total RNA. Every donor had alopecia and was 18 to 70 years old; all were suitable for DPC. TCRdb re-derived calls from the RACE reads in MiXCR, one entry per CDR3 protein. In the table there are tens of thousands of distinct CDR3 sequences, 9.5% to 15% of which are singletons.

This TCR came from a woman between 40 and 55 years old with alopecia areata. Some clones in this sample may be carry-over from other donors' samples. The chain employs TRBV15 and TRBJ2-1; TRBD1 matches 7 bases. The specimen comprised whole blood, sampled in connection with sensitization to the hapten diphenylcyclopropenone (DPC). CDR3 protein: CATSRSRDSPYNEQFF. CDR3 sequence (DNA): TGTGCCACCAGCAGAAGCCGGGACAGTCCCTACAATGAGCAGTTCTTC. The whole variable domain, remainder taken from reference TRBV15 and TRBJ2-1, is DAMVIQNPRYQVTQFGKPVTLSCSQTLNHNVMYWYQQKSSQAPKLLFHYYDKDFNNEADTPDNFQSRRPNTSFCFLDIRSPGLGDTAMYLCATSRSRDSPYNEQFFGPGTRLTVL.